What follows describes a single TCR beta chain. Assay used: immunoSEQ multiplex PCR; TCRdb lists only in-frame clones, some missing. The sample has 800,000 or so clones, about 97% seen once. The source of the sample is a study of shared clonotypes between healthy human individuals. Germline CDR1 and CDR2: SNHLY and FYNNEI. With 6 bases removed from V and 6 bases from J, the gap between germline ends came to 14 bases. The CDR3 is 14 residues long. Naivety among CD8 cells was defined by CD45RO negativity and positive CCR7 selection, thereby excluding terminally differentiated effector memory CD45RA+ cells.

The chain combines TRBV2 with TRBJ1-4; D gene unclear. The TCR originated in a man aged 25 to 45 in good health. Source material: naive CD8+ T cells sorted from blood. CDR3 sequence (DNA): TGTGCCAGCAGGAGCGGGTGGGTTGATGAAAAACTGTTTTTT. As protein: CASRSGWVDEKLFF.